This entry lists 17 T cell receptor beta chains sequenced from one sample in a study of blood T cell repertoires in COVID-19. Libraries were prepared by immunoSEQ multiplex PCR; TCRdb keeps only in-frame clonotypes and omits some of them. Here the sample spans roughly 100,000 clones, 88% being singletons. Sequencing was carried out using peripheral blood. The receptors come from a human donor in a cohort sampled during active COVID-19.

The genes are TRBV7-8 and TRBJ2-3; D is possibly TRBD1 (6 bases). Germline lookup yields CDR1 SGHVS and CDR2 FQNEAQ. The CDR3 has 13 amino acids. Trimming took 5 bases from V and 6 from J, leaving 12 bases between them. CDR3 region: CASSDTGTDTQYF. CDR3 bases: TGTGCCAGCAGCGATACAGGGACGGATACGCAGTATTTT. The whole variable domain, filled in from reference TRBV7-8 and TRBJ2-3, reads GAGVSQSPRYKVAKRGQDVALRCDPISGHVSLFWYQQALGQGPEFLTYFQNEAQLDKSGLPSDRFFAERPEGSVSTLKIQRTQQEDSAVYLCASSDTGTDTQYFGPGTRLTVL.

This clone showed up just once. The chain uses TRBV6-5 and TRBJ1-4; 7 bases line up with TRBD1. CDR3 length equals 16 residues. The germline V gene has CDR1 MNHEY and CDR2 SVGAGI. The trim removed 0 bases at V and 8 bases at J, leaving 9 bases unmatched. Here the CDR3 reads CASSYSTGRGREKLFF. The CDR3 DNA reads as TGTGCCAGCAGTTACTCGACAGGGAGAGGCAGAGAAAAACTGTTTTTT.

The rearrangement uses TRBV11-3 and TRBJ2-1; 11 positions agree with TRBD1. The germline V gene has CDR1 SGHNT and CDR2 YENEEA. With 1 base clipped from V and 6 bases from J, the junction kept 2 bases outside the gene matches. CDR3 length equals 15 residues. The CDR3 spells CASSLAGQGANEQFF. The CDR3 DNA reads TGTGCCAGCAGCTTAGCAGGACAGGGGGCCAATGAGCAGTTCTTC.

This clone showed up just a few times. The J gene is TRBJ1-1, the V gene TRBV18, with D perhaps TRBD1 (6 bases). The V gene's germline CDR1 is KGHSH and CDR2 LQKENI. This CDR3 region has 15 residues. V dropped 3 bases and J dropped 0 bases, with 11 bases sitting between them. The CDR3 DNA follows: TGTGCCAGCTCACCTAGGACAGCGATGAACACTGAAGCTTTCTTT. Its translation: CASSPRTAMNTEAFF.

The chain joins TRBV19 to TRBJ2-3; 11 nucleotides agree with TRBD2. Losses at the gene ends were 5 bases for V and 3 bases for J; bases not matched to a gene: 7. The CDR3 length is 16 residues. Germline CDR1 and CDR2: LNHDA and SQIVND (reference sequence). Written as DNA, the CDR3 is TGTGCCAGTAGTCCTACCGGGACTAGCGGTACAGATACGCAGTATTTT. It translates to CASSPTGTSGTDTQYF.

The rearrangement uses TRBV7-2 and TRBJ2-7; D is possibly TRBD2 (5 bases). The CDR3 is made up of 15 amino acids. Trimming removed 4 bases from V and 2 bases from J, with 15 bases in between. Looked up from germline, CDR1 is SGHTA and CDR2 is FQGNSA. In nucleotides, the CDR3 is TGTGCCAGCAGCTCCTCGGGGTGGTCCCCCTACGAGCAGTACTTC. This codes for CASSSSGWSPYEQYF. The complete variable domain, with remaining parts taken from reference TRBV7-2 and TRBJ2-7, reads GAGVSQSPSNKVTEKGKDVELRCDPISGHTALYWYRQSLGQGLEFLIYFQGNSAPDKSGLPSDRFSAERTGGSVSTLTIQRTQQEDSAVYLCASSSSGWSPYEQYFGPGTRLTVT.

The chain joins TRBV3-1 (or the pseudogene TRBV3-2) to TRBJ2-7; D is uncertain. The V and J ends lost 1 base and 3 bases respectively, with 13 bases between them. CDR3 size: 15 residues. The germline V gene has CDR1 LGHDT and CDR2 YNNKEL (reference sequence). CDR3 protein: CASSQAAAQFYEQYF. Written as DNA, the CDR3 is TGTGCCAGCAGCCAAGCTGCCGCCCAGTTCTACGAGCAGTACTTC.

V and J are TRBV7-9 and TRBJ2-5, with 11 bases matching TRBD2. With V trimmed by 4 bases and J by 2 bases, 6 bases remained unmatched. This CDR3 spans 16 amino acids. Germline assignment: CDR1 SEHNR and CDR2 FQNEAQ (reference sequence). The CDR3 DNA reads as TGTGCCAGCAGCTCACTAGCGGGAGTTGGGCAAGAGACCCAGTACTTC. Encoded protein: CASSSLAGVGQETQYF.

The chain uses TRBV27 and TRBJ2-7, with 8 bases aligning to TRBD2. The CDR3 is 14 amino acids. The germline CDR1 and CDR2 sequences are MNHEY and SMNVEV (reference sequence). Losses at the gene ends were 3 bases for V and 3 bases for J; bases not matched to a gene: 4. The CDR3 reads CASSLGTSNYEQYF. The CDR3 DNA reads as TGTGCCAGCAGTTTGGGGACTAGTAACTACGAGCAGTACTTC.

In its sample, this clone was seen a few times. The chain employs TRBV27 and TRBJ2-7; 8 bases map to TRBD2. Per germline, CDR1 MNHEY and CDR2 SMNVEV (reference sequence). CDR3 size: 15 residues. Trimming removed 3 bases from V and 1 base from J; junction bases left unmatched: 5. In DNA, the CDR3 is TGTGCCAGCAGTTTTCGCGGACTAGCATCCTACGAGCAGTACTTC. This codes for CASSFRGLASYEQYF.

This clone was detected only a few times. The rearrangement joins TRBV28 to TRBJ1-3; D may be TRBD1 (5 bases). Trimming took off 3 bases at V and 0 bases at J, with 21 bases between the two ends. The CDR3 totals 19 residues. Germline V CDR1 and CDR2: MDHEN, SYDVKM. CDR3 sequence: CASSLADSIGSFSGNTIYF. CDR3 DNA: TGTGCCAGCAGTTTGGCTGACAGCATAGGCTCCTTCTCTGGAAACACCATATATTTT.

This clone was detected once. The V call is TRBV30, the J call TRBJ2-4; TRBD2 is a possible D gene (5 bases). V lost 0 bases, J lost 7 bases, and 10 bases lay in between. The CDR3 runs 13 residues. CDR1 is GTSNPN, CDR2 SVGIG, per germline (reference sequence). CDR3 nucleotides: TGTGCCTGGAGTGTACTAGGGTTCAACATTCAGTACTTC. Translation: CAWSVLGFNIQYF.

This clone was detected once. The chain is built from TRBV14 and TRBJ1-2; 7 bases are a match to TRBD1. The V gene end was trimmed by 4 bases and the J gene end by 8 bases; junction bases not matched to a gene: 7. CDR3 length: 13 amino acids. Germline V gene data show CDR1 as SGHDN and CDR2 as FVKESK. CDR3: CASSPWQGEGYTF. The CDR3 nucleotides read TGTGCCAGCAGCCCATGGCAGGGGGAAGGCTACACCTTC.

The chain couples TRBV21-1 to TRBJ1-2; the table's TRBD1 call for D was not verified on the DNA. TRBV21-1 is reported as a pseudogene. The CDR3 contains 15 residues. CDR3 in DNA: TGTGCCAGCAGCAAAATCGGACAGGGGGACTATGGCTACACCTTC. Encoded protein: CASSKIGQGDYGYTF.

This rearrangement joins TRBV7-6 to TRBJ2-3; a possible D gene is TRBD1 (6 bases). Trimming took 0 bases from V and 0 from J, leaving 16 bases between them. Germline CDR1 and CDR2: SGHVS and FNYEAQ. The CDR3 contains 18 residues. CDR3 sequence: CASSLASENRASTDTQYF. The CDR3, as DNA: TGTGCCAGCAGCTTAGCCTCTGAGAACAGGGCTAGCACAGATACGCAGTATTTT.

This clone was seen once. The chain links TRBV7-8 to TRBJ2-5; 12 bases are a match to TRBD1. J was trimmed by 2 bases and V by 3 bases; bases with no gene match: 7. Germline V lookup: CDR1 SGHVS, CDR2 FQNEAQ. The CDR3 covers 17 residues. CDR3 sequence: CASSFRDRGRGQETQYF. Here the CDR3 DNA reads TGTGCCAGCAGCTTCCGGGACAGGGGGCGAGGGCAAGAGACCCAGTACTTC.

The chain links TRBV3-1 (or the pseudogene TRBV3-2) to TRBJ2-1; TRBD1 matches at 9 bases. Germline V CDR1 and CDR2: LGHDT, YNNKEL (reference sequence). This CDR3 spans 16 amino acids. V gave up 4 bases and J gave up 3 bases; unmatched junction bases: 7. The CDR3 protein is CASSPSGTGRYNEQFF. CDR3 DNA sequence: TGTGCCAGCAGCCCCTCCGGGACAGGGCGCTACAATGAGCAGTTCTTC.